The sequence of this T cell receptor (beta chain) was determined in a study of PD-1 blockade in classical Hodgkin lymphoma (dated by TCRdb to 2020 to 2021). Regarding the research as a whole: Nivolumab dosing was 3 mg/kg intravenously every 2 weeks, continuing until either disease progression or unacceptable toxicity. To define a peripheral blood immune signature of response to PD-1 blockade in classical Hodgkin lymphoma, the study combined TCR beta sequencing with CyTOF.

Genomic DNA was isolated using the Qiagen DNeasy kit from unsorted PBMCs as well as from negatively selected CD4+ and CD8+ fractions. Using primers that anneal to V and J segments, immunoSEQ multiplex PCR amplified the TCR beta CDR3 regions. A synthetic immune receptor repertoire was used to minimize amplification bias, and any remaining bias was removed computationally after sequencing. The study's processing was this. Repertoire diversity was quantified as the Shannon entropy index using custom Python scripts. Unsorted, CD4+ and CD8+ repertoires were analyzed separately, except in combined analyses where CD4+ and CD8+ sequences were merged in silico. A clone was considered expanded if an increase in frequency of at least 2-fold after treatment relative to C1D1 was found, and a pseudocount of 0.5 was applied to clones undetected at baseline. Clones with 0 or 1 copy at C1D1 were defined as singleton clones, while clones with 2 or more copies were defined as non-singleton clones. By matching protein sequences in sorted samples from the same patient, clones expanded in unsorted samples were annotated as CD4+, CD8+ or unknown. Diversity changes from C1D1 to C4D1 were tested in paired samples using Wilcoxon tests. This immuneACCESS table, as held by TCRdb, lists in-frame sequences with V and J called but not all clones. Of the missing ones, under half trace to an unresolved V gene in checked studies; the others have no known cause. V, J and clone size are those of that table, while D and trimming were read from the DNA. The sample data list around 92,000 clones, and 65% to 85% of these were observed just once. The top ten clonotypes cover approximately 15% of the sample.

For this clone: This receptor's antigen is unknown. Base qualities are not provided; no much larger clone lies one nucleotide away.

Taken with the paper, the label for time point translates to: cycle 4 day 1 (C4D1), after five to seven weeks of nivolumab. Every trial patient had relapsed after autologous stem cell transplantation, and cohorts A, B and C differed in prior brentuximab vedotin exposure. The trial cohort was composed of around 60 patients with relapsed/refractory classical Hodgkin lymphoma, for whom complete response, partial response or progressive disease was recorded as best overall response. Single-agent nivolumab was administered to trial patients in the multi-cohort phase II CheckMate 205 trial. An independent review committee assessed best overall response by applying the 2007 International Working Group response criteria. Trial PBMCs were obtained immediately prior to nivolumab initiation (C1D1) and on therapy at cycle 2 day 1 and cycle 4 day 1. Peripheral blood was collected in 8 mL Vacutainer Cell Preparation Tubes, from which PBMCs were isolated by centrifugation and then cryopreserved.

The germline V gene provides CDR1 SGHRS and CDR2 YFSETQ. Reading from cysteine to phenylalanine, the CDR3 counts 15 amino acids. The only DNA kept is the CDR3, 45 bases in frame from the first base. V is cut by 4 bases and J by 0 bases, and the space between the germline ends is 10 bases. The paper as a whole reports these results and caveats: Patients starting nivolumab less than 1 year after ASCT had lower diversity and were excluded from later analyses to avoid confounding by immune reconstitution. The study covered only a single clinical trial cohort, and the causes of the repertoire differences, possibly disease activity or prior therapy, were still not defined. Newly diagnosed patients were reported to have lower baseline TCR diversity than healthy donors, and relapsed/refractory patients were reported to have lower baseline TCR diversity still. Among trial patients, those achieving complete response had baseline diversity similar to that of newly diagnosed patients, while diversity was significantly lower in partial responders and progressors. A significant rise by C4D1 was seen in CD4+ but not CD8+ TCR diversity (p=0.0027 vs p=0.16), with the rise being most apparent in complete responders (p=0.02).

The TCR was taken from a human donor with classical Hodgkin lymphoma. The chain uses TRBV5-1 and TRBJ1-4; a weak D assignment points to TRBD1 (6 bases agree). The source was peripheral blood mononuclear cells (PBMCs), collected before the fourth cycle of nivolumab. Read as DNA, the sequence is TGCGCCAGCAGCCCACGGACAGCAACTAATGAAAAACTGTTTTTT. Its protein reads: CASSPRTATNEKLFF.